The 22 T cell receptor beta chains below all came from one sample that was sequenced in a study of T cell responses to AZD1222 COVID-19 vaccine. Measured with immunoSEQ multiplex PCR; TCRdb has only the in-frame clones, and not every one. This table has fewer than 200,000 clones, 92% appearing once. Sequencing was performed on peripheral blood, taken on day 0 of MenACWY control vaccination. The receptor source for this set is an adult in good health.

V and J are TRBV5-1 and TRBJ2-2; D ambiguous. The germline V gene has CDR1 SGHRS and CDR2 YFSETQ. The CDR3 length is 13 residues. Trimming stripped 0 bases from V and 9 bases from J, with 9 bases between. For the CDR3, the DNA is TGCGCCAGCAGCTTGGGCCCCCCCTGGGAGCTGTTTTTT. It specifies CASSLGPPWELFF.

The gene calls are TRBV3-1 (or the pseudogene TRBV3-2) and TRBJ2-1; TRBD2 agrees at 11 bases. CDR1 and CDR2 (germline): LGHDT, YNNKEL (reference sequence). Losses at the gene ends were 2 bases for V and 2 bases for J; bases not matched to a gene: 2. The length of the CDR3 is 16 residues. For the CDR3, the DNA is TGTGCCAGCAGCCAATTAGCGGGAGGGACCTACAATGAGCAGTTCTTC. Translation: CASSQLAGGTYNEQFF.

J is TRBJ1-5 and V is TRBV7-2; TRBD1 matches at 10 bases. The germline V gene encodes CDR1 SGHTA and CDR2 FQGNSA. CDR3 length: 18 residues. The V gene end was trimmed by 6 bases and the J gene end by 5 bases; junction bases not matched to a gene: 16. The CDR3 spells CASSRHLGGTGAYQPQHF. The DNA of the CDR3 is TGTGCCAGCAGTCGTCACCTGGGGGGGACAGGGGCCTATCAGCCCCAGCATTTT.

The chain is built from TRBV19 and TRBJ1-2, with 7 bases fitting TRBD1. This CDR3 is 14 amino acids long. CDR1 LNHDA and CDR2 SQIVND come from the germline V gene (reference sequence). Trimming removed 4 bases from V and 8 bases from J; junction bases left unmatched: 10. The CDR3 protein is CASSRRDSIVGYTF. CDR3 bases: TGTGCCAGTAGTAGAAGGGACAGTATAGTAGGCTACACCTTC.

This chain uses TRBV18 with TRBJ1-6, with TRBD1 matching over 8 bases. This CDR3 is 14 amino acids long. V lost 6 bases, J lost 8 bases, and 6 bases stayed unmatched. The germline V gene has CDR1 KGHSH and CDR2 LQKENI. The CDR3: CASSSTGGDSPLHF. The DNA for the CDR3 is TGTGCCAGCTCGTCCACAGGGGGGGATTCACCCCTCCACTTT.

V usage is TRBV6-6 and J usage is TRBJ1-4; tentatively, D is TRBD1 (6 bases). Germline V gene data show CDR1 as MNHNY and CDR2 as SVGAGI (reference sequence). V lost 7 bases to trimming and J lost 3 bases, with 9 bases between them. This CDR3 is 13 amino acids long. DNA for the CDR3: TGTGCCAGCATTAGGGGGGCTAATGAAAAACTGTTTTTT. This encodes CASIRGANEKLFF.

In this sample, this clone turned up once. V usage is TRBV18 and J usage is TRBJ2-5, with 8 bases lining up with TRBD2. V gave up 2 bases and J gave up 4 bases; unmatched junction bases: 0. Per germline, CDR1 KGHSH and CDR2 LQKENI. The CDR3 runs to 13 residues. Here the CDR3 reads CASSPTSGETQYF. In DNA form, the CDR3 reads TGTGCCAGCTCACCAACTAGCGGAGAGACCCAGTACTTC.

V gene TRBV4-3 combines with J gene TRBJ2-1; 11 positions agree with TRBD2. The CDR3 runs 18 residues. Germline-derived CDR1 and CDR2 are LGHNA and YSLEER. Germline trimming cut 0 bases from V and 7 bases from J; bases unmatched to any gene: 11. The CDR3 DNA sequence: TGCGCCAGCAGCCAAGATACGGTAGCGGGAGGGCCCTTAAATGAGCAGTTCTTC. Protein product: CASSQDTVAGGPLNEQFF.

The chain is built from TRBV28 and TRBJ2-1, with D perhaps matching TRBD2 (6 bases). The V gene lost 0 bases and the J gene lost 8 bases, with 8 bases spanning the gap. Germline assignment: CDR1 MDHEN and CDR2 SYDVKM. The CDR3 is made up of 13 amino acids. This chain's CDR3 is CASSLWAGYEQFF. CDR3 DNA: TGTGCCAGCAGTTTATGGGCGGGATATGAGCAGTTCTTC.

This chain joins TRBV7-2 and TRBJ1-2; D is unclear. V was shortened by 1 base and J by 4 bases, with 13 bases between the two germline ends. CDR1 and CDR2 (germline): SGHTA, FQGNSA. The CDR3 runs to 15 residues. The CDR3 spells CASSLGGSPLYGYTF. The CDR3 bases are TGTGCCAGCAGCTTAGGCGGTTCCCCCCTCTATGGCTACACCTTC.

The gene calls are TRBV10-3 and TRBJ1-3; D is unclear. The CDR3 contains 14 residues. The V end lost 3 bases, the J end lost 4 bases, and 10 bases lay between the germline ends. The germline gives CDR1 ENHRY, CDR2 SYGVKD. The CDR3 protein is CAISDATIGNTIYF. Here the CDR3 DNA reads TGTGCCATCAGTGATGCGACAATCGGAAACACCATATATTTT.

This clone was found once. The rearrangement uses TRBV7-9 and TRBJ1-2; TRBD1 might be the D (5 bases). Trimming shortened V by 2 bases and J by 6 bases, and 7 bases separated the two germline ends. Looked up from germline, CDR1 is SEHNR and CDR2 is FQNEAQ (reference sequence). This CDR3 has 12 amino acids. CDR3 in amino acids: CASSLSGNGYTF. DNA of the CDR3: TGTGCCAGCAGCTTATCAGGGAATGGCTACACCTTC.

CDR3 DNA sequence: TGTGCCACCAGTGATTTAGTGTATGGCTACACCTTC. This gives the protein CATSDLVYGYTF. The J gene is TRBJ1-2, the V gene TRBV24-1; no firm D call. Per germline, CDR1 KGHDR and CDR2 SFDVKD. CDR3 length equals 12 residues. V lost 1 base and J 5 bases, leaving 4 bases between the germline ends.

The chain combines TRBV6-5 with TRBJ2-7; D assignment may be TRBD1 or TRBD2 (5 bases each). V was trimmed by 6 bases and J by 3 bases, leaving 12 bases between them. The CDR3 length is 13 residues. Germline V lookup: CDR1 MNHEY, CDR2 SVGAGI. As DNA, the CDR3 is TGTGCCAGCAGCCCGGGACCCTACTACGAGCAGTACTTC. Translated, it gives CASSPGPYYEQYF.

The chain links TRBV7-8 to TRBJ2-4; 7 bases align to TRBD1. V trimming: 3 bases; J trimming: 7 bases; junction bases outside the gene matches: 6. The CDR3 has 14 residues. Germline V gives CDR1 SGHVS, CDR2 FQNEAQ. The CDR3 sequence is CASSFVQGPNIQYF. For the CDR3, the DNA is TGTGCCAGCAGCTTTGTACAGGGGCCGAACATTCAGTACTTC.

The chain combines TRBV28 with TRBJ2-2; TRBD2 aligns across 9 bases. V was clipped by 2 bases and J by 2 bases; unmatched bases: 3. CDR3 length equals 16 residues. In germline, CDR1 is MDHEN, CDR2 SYDVKM. DNA for the CDR3: TGTGCCAGCAGTTTAAGGCTAGCGGGAAACACCGGGGAGCTGTTTTTT. It yields the protein CASSLRLAGNTGELFF.

V and J are TRBV6-1 and TRBJ1-5; no reliable D call. This CDR3 region has 12 residues. The germline CDR1 and CDR2 sequences are MNHNS and SASEGT. Trimming cost V 2 bases and J 8 bases, with 7 bases left between them. CDR3 in amino acids: CASSERREPQHF. The CDR3 DNA reads TGTGCCAGCAGTGAACGGCGAGAGCCCCAGCATTTT.

The CDR3 spells CSVASRPVQFF. CDR3 coding DNA: TGCAGCGTTGCTAGTCGTCCTGTGCAGTTCTTC. The V call is TRBV29-1, the J call TRBJ2-1; no clear D gene. Trimming cost V 4 bases and J 12 bases, with 13 bases left between them. CDR1 is SQVTM and CDR2 is ANQGSEA in the germline V gene. This CDR3 contains 11 residues.

This chain connects TRBV29-1 to TRBJ1-4, with 7 bases identical to TRBD1. The CDR3 sequence is 12 residues long. Trimming at V came to 7 bases and at J to 7 bases, leaving 6 bases not matched to a gene. Germline V gene sequence: CDR1 SQVTM, CDR2 ANQGSEA. In nucleotides, the CDR3 is TGCAGCGCCAGACAGGGAGCTGAAAAACTGTTTTTT. It is translated as CSARQGAEKLFF.

This chain links TRBV6-5 with TRBJ2-3; D is undetermined. The V end was cut by 0 bases, the J end by 4 bases, with 14 bases between. There are 16 residues in the CDR3. Germline lookup yields CDR1 MNHEY and CDR2 SVGAGI. CDR3 DNA: TGTGCCAGCAGTTACTCGCGCAGTGAGTCGGCAGATACGCAGTATTTT. Translated, it gives CASSYSRSESADTQYF.

The gene calls are TRBV5-1 and TRBJ2-7; 8 nucleotides line up with TRBD2. The J segment lost 1 base and the V segment lost 7 bases, leaving 7 bases of the junction unmatched. This CDR3 has 14 amino acids. Germline CDR1 SGHRS, CDR2 YFSETQ. The DNA of the CDR3 is TGCGCCAGCGGAACTAGCGGAGGATCCTACGAGCAGTACTTC. Protein: CASGTSGGSYEQYF.

This sequence joins TRBV19 and TRBJ2-7; D is undetermined. Germline V gene sequence: CDR1 LNHDA, CDR2 SQIVND (reference sequence). CDR3 length equals 13 residues. The germline V and J ends were trimmed by 5 bases and 2 bases, with 10 bases remaining between them. CDR3 loop: CASSSRQTYEQYF. CDR3 sequence (DNA): TGTGCCAGTAGTTCGAGACAAACCTACGAGCAGTACTTC.